This T cell receptor (beta chain) is from a study of cytomegalovirus exposure and HLA in healthy donors. With 60 Vbeta and 13 Jbeta primers, the PCR was carried out. Assay: immunoSEQ multiplex PCR; the TCRdb copy retains only in-frame clones and omits some. This sample's table reports about 110,000 clones. The CDR3 consists of 16 residues. With V trimmed by 2 bases and J by 6 bases, 9 bases remained unmatched. Germline V lookup: CDR1 SQVTM, CDR2 ANQGSEA. Sequenced: PBMCs. The chain combines TRBV29-1 with TRBJ2-2, with 10 positions matching TRBD2. This TCR came from a man between 35 and 55 years old in good health and CMV-seropositive. The CDR3 DNA reads TGCAGCGTTGAAAGGCTAGCGGGAGTTGGTTCCGGGGAGCTGTTTTTT. The encoded protein is CSVERLAGVGSGELFF.